The 4 T cell receptor beta chains below all came from one sample that was sequenced in a study of CXCR4 blockade with PD-1 therapy in pancreatic cancer. Repertoires were generated with immunoSEQ multiplex PCR, while TCRdb's copy carries only in-frame clones and drops some. The sample lists some 6,200 clones; under 40% were seen once. Sequencing was carried out using tumor tissue. These receptors originate from a human donor with pancreatic ductal adenocarcinoma.

The chain is built from TRBV19 and TRBJ1-2; a possible D gene is TRBD1 (5 bases). Trimming took off 9 bases at V and 3 bases at J, with 17 bases between the two ends. CDR1 is LNHDA, CDR2 SQIVND, per germline (reference sequence). The CDR3 totals 14 residues. This CDR3 reads CASRYRDGYYGYTF. CDR3 bases: TGTGCCAGCCGGTACCGGGACGGATACTATGGCTACACCTTC. Variable domain in full (rest from reference TRBV19 and TRBJ1-2): DGGITQSPKYLFRKEGQNVTLSCEQNLNHDAMYWYRQDPGQGLRLIYYSQIVNDFQKGDIAEGYSVSREKKESFPLTVTSAQKNPTAFYLCASRYRDGYYGYTFGSGTRLTVV.

This clone was observed many times. The chain is built from TRBV6-8 and TRBJ2-7, with TRBD2 identical over 8 bases. In germline, CDR1 is MNHGY, CDR2 SAAAGT. J gave up 2 bases and V 5 bases, and 8 bases lay outside the gene matches. CDR3 length: 15 amino acids. Here the CDR3 DNA reads TGTGCCAGCAGTGTCGGACTAGCCGAAACCTACGAGCAGTACTTC. This codes for CASSVGLAETYEQYF.

This clone was picked up one time. The V gene is TRBV29-1, the J gene TRBJ1-2, with D perhaps TRBD1 (5 bases). Germline loops: CDR1 SQVTM, CDR2 ANQGSEA. This CDR3 is 14 amino acids long. Trimming took off 4 bases at V and 2 bases at J, with 14 bases between the two ends. CDR3 protein: CSVAVWGSNYGYTF. The CDR3 region has the DNA TGCAGCGTTGCCGTCTGGGGCAGCAACTATGGCTACACCTTC.

V is TRBV29-1 and J is TRBJ1-1, with TRBD1 matching 7 bases. V was pared by 4 bases and J by 10 bases, with 12 bases of the junction left unmatched. The CDR3 is made up of 13 amino acids. The germline V gene encodes CDR1 SQVTM and CDR2 ANQGSEA. This chain's CDR3 is CSVGGTELRVAFF. The CDR3 bases are TGCAGCGTTGGGGGGACAGAACTACGAGTAGCTTTCTTT.